This paragraph reports one T cell receptor (beta chain). This sample stems from a study of regulatory T cells in long-lasting Graves disease. Specified time point: newly diagnosed GD, antithyroid drugs for less than 3 months. The authors made the TCR library using RNA they extracted from PBMCs. Through Arm-PCR of CDR3 regions and iRepertoire HTBI primers, TCR beta libraries were built. Via MiXCR, TCRdb re-called the multiplex PCR reads, giving one row per CDR3 protein. The sample includes roughly 430,000 distinct CDR3 sequences, roughly 15% seen only once; the top ten take 9.5% to 12%. Between the trimmed V and J ends, which lost 5 bases and 10 bases, there was a span of 15 bases. CDR3 size: 13 residues. Looked up from germline, CDR1 is LNHDA and CDR2 is SQIVND (reference sequence). This same sample was also taken into another study, of T cells in Graves' hyperthyroidism and ophthalmopathy. From that study: Graves' hyperthyroidism showing no ophthalmopathy progression within 18 months was considered stable. The HTBI primer set was used in a first-round RT-PCR of the TCR CDR3.

This chain connects TRBV19 to TRBJ2-1; D call uncertain. Source: peripheral blood mononuclear cells (PBMCs), taken at new diagnosis, from a patient treated with antithyroid drugs. This sequence originates from a woman aged 25-40 years with Graves disease. CDR3 amino acids: CASSPSPLREQFF. CDR3 sequence (DNA): TGTGCCAGTAGTCCGTCGCCCTTACGGGAGCAGTTCTTC.